Listed below are T cell receptor beta chains from one sample, sequenced in a study of T cell responses to AZD1222 COVID-19 vaccine. The data were produced by immunoSEQ multiplex PCR, yet TCRdb's version contains in-frame clones alone and is incomplete. This table holds 150,000 or so clones. Material: peripheral blood. These receptors all come from an adult in good health. The conserved cysteine and the conserved F or W are not part of the CDR3 here.

>TRBJ1-6|TRBV19
ASSIDGGGNSPLH
>TRBJ1-1|TRBV4-3
ASSQRAWNTEAF
>TRBJ1-1|TRBV3-1/TRBV3-2
ASSHGSGGTEAF
>TRBJ1-1|TRBV24-1
ATSDLAGTEAF
>TRBJ1-3|TRBV11-3
ASSLDGLGNTIY
>TRBJ2-1|TRBV7-9
ASSFKLGSYNEQF
>TRBJ1-1|TRBV4-3
ASSQMENTEAF
>TRBJ1-3|TRBV7-2
ASSPRQFAGNTIY
>TRBJ1-2|TRBV15
ATSPVWEGYGYT
>TRBJ2-3|TRBV3-1/TRBV3-2
ASSQDSGGNTDTQY
>TRBJ2-7|TRBV5-1
ASSWTGDHYEQY
>TRBJ1-5|TRBV20-1
SASRQGGQPQH
>TRBJ2-2|TRBV3-1/TRBV3-2
ASSQAPRYPLTGELF
>TRBJ1-3|TRBV7-9
ASRRGAESPPPGNTIY
>TRBJ2-3|TRBV19
ASRSDTDTQY
>TRBJ1-5|TRBV19
ASRDSGDQPQH